These 17 T cell receptor beta chains came from one sample sequenced in a study of blood T cell repertoires in COVID-19 (dated by TCRdb to the early 2020s). The library came from the immunoSEQ multiplex PCR assay. TCRdb provides this immuneACCESS table in a form limited to in-frame rearrangements. Some clones are lacking; in checked studies, under half of them reflect an unresolved V gene, and why the rest are absent is not known. The sample has 190,000 or so clones on record, more than 85% of them singletons. The ten largest account for less than 3% of the sample. Sequenced: peripheral blood. These receptors were collected from a middle-aged man with active or convalescent COVID-19.

CDR3 sequence (DNA): TGTGCCAGCAGTTTCGGGGGGGCCTCTAACTATGGCTACACCTTC. Its protein is CASSFGGASNYGYTF. The rearrangement uses TRBV27 and TRBJ1-2; D possibly corresponds to TRBD1 (6 bases). The CDR3 is 15 amino acids. CDR1 and CDR2 (germline): MNHEY, SMNVEV (reference sequence). The ends were cut back, 3 bases at V and 0 bases at J, with 11 bases in the middle.

This clone was detected only a few times. This sequence joins TRBV30 and TRBJ1-5; no reliable D call. The CDR3 runs to 14 residues. V was cut by 0 bases and J by 0 bases, with 6 bases left in between. Germline CDR1 GTSNPN, CDR2 SVGIG (reference sequence). The CDR3 loop is CAWSVPSSNQPQHF. In nucleotides, the CDR3 is TGTGCCTGGAGTGTACCCAGTAGCAATCAGCCCCAGCATTTT.

The gene calls are TRBV3-1 (or the pseudogene TRBV3-2) and TRBJ2-2; 9 nucleotides align to TRBD1. CDR1 and CDR2 from the germline V gene are LGHDT and YNNKEL (reference sequence). The CDR3 spans 19 residues. Trimming removed 1 base from V and 2 bases from J; junction bases left unmatched: 11. CDR3: CASSQGGTRDRVNTGELFF. The CDR3 DNA reads TGTGCCAGCAGCCAAGGCGGGACCCGGGACAGGGTCAACACCGGGGAGCTGTTTTTT.

The V gene is TRBV6-1, the J gene TRBJ1-4; maybe TRBD1 (6 bases). The CDR3 covers 16 residues. Germline CDR1 and CDR2: MNHNS and SASEGT. Between the trimmed V and J ends, which lost 4 bases and 2 bases, there was a span of 14 bases. DNA for the CDR3: TGTGCCAGCAGTGGACAGGTCTCAACCACTAATGAAAAACTGTTTTTT. This encodes CASSGQVSTTNEKLFF.

This clone was seen a single time. CDR3 loop: CASSLSGDHYEQYF. CDR3 coding DNA: TGTGCCAGCAGCCTTTCAGGGGACCACTACGAGCAGTACTTC. V and J are TRBV7-9 and TRBJ2-7, with TRBD1 as a possible D gene (6 bases). Trimming removed 5 bases at V and 3 bases at J, with 14 bases between. There are 14 residues in the CDR3. The V gene's germline CDR1 is SEHNR and CDR2 FQNEAQ (reference sequence).

This chain uses TRBV7-9 with TRBJ2-1; the D gene is possibly TRBD2 (6 bases). Trimming removed 3 bases at V and 6 bases at J, with 15 bases between. Germline CDR1 and CDR2: SEHNR and FQNEAQ (reference sequence). This CDR3 region has 15 residues. In nucleotides, the CDR3 is TGTGCCAGCAGCTTGGGACTTGCGCGCACCAATGAGCAGTTCTTC. Translating gives CASSLGLARTNEQFF.

The chain has TRBV27 and TRBJ2-7; TRBD2 matches 10 bases. Germline V gene sequence: CDR1 MNHEY, CDR2 SMNVEV (reference sequence). J was trimmed by 6 bases and V by 6 bases; bases with no gene match: 8. The CDR3 has 14 amino acids. DNA for the CDR3: TGTGCCAGCAGGGCAGCGGGGGGGTTCGCCGAGCAGTACTTC. Translating it yields CASRAAGGFAEQYF.

The chain carries TRBV19 and TRBJ1-5; TRBD1 matches at 7 bases. The CDR3 spans 13 residues. Germline V gives CDR1 LNHDA, CDR2 SQIVND (reference sequence). The junction had 6 bases not matched to a gene; V was cut back by 3 bases and J by 10 bases. The CDR3 protein is CASSITGAAPQHF. The CDR3 DNA reads as TGTGCCAGTAGTATTACAGGGGCAGCTCCCCAGCATTTT.

The rearrangement uses TRBV5-6 and TRBJ1-3; 8 bases are shared with TRBD1. Germline CDR1 and CDR2: SGHDT and YYEEEE. V trimming: 3 bases; J trimming: 7 bases; junction bases outside the gene matches: 15. There are 17 residues in the CDR3. DNA for the CDR3: TGTGCCAGCAGCTCGTCGATGACAGGGGCGAGGTCCAACACCATATATTTT. Translation: CASSSSMTGARSNTIYF. Filled out from reference TRBV5-6 and TRBJ1-3, the complete variable domain reads DAGVTQSPTHLIKTRGQQVTLRCSPKSGHDTVSWYQQALGQGPQFIFQYYEEEERQRGNFPDRFSGHQFPNYSSELNVNALLLGDSALYLCASSSSMTGARSNTIYFGEGSWLTVV.

The genes are TRBV20-1 and TRBJ2-3, with 7 bases identical to TRBD2. The CDR3 extends over 14 amino acids. V trimming: 3 bases; J trimming: 2 bases; junction bases outside the gene matches: 5. Germline lookup yields CDR1 DFQATT and CDR2 SNEGSKA (reference sequence). In DNA, the CDR3 is TGCAGTGCTAGTCCCACTAGCGACACAGATACGCAGTATTTT. Protein product: CSASPTSDTDTQYF.

The V gene is TRBV6-5, the J gene TRBJ1-3, with D possibly TRBD1 on 6 matching bases. This CDR3 comprises 14 residues. Trimming pared 7 bases from V and 2 bases from J, leaving 12 bases between. Germline V gives CDR1 MNHEY, CDR2 SVGAGI. The CDR3 sequence is CASNLRGTGNTIYF. The CDR3 DNA follows: TGTGCCAGCAACCTAAGGGGGACTGGAAACACCATATATTTT.

The table lists this clone with a few counts. The chain has TRBV27 and TRBJ1-5, with 7 positions matching TRBD1. The J segment lost 3 bases and the V segment lost 6 bases, leaving 5 bases of the junction unmatched. Per the germline V gene, CDR1 is MNHEY and CDR2 is SMNVEV (reference sequence). The CDR3 extends over 14 amino acids. In nucleotides, the CDR3 is TGTGCCAGCAGCACGACAGGGCCCAATCAGCCCCAGCATTTT. This sequence encodes CASSTTGPNQPQHF.

The chain is built from TRBV12-3 or TRBV12-4 and TRBJ1-1; D is undetermined. V was clipped by 3 bases and J by 1 base, with 6 bases between them. This CDR3 comprises 13 residues. CDR3 protein: CASSFSANTEAFF. For the CDR3, the DNA is TGTGCCAGCAGTTTTAGCGCGAACACTGAAGCTTTCTTT.

J is TRBJ2-7 and V is TRBV19, with TRBD1 matching over 7 bases. V lost 0 bases, J lost 4 bases, and 6 bases stayed unmatched. Germline V gene data show CDR1 as LNHDA and CDR2 as SQIVND (reference sequence). CDR3 length: 15 residues. The CDR3 spells CASSIETGRGYEQYF. Here the CDR3 DNA reads TGTGCCAGTAGTATAGAGACAGGGAGAGGGTACGAGCAGTACTTC.

The chain combines TRBV3-1 (or the pseudogene TRBV3-2) with TRBJ2-3; a possible D gene is TRBD1 (7 bases). CDR1 is LGHDT, CDR2 YNNKEL, per germline (reference sequence). CDR3 length equals 17 residues. Trimming pared 0 bases from V and 5 bases from J, leaving 18 bases between. The CDR3: CASSQDKGWQGGDTQYF. The DNA for the CDR3 is TGTGCCAGCAGCCAAGATAAGGGGTGGCAGGGGGGAGATACGCAGTATTTT.

In DNA form, the CDR3 reads TGCGCCAGCAGCTTGCCAGGGTATGGCTACACCTTC. Translation gives CASSLPGYGYTF. The chain employs TRBV5-1 and TRBJ1-2; perhaps TRBD1 as D (5 bases). The germline gives CDR1 SGHRS, CDR2 YFSETQ. The CDR3 is 12 residues long. V lost 1 base and J 5 bases, leaving 6 bases between the germline ends. Full variable domain (outside the CDR3, taken from reference TRBV5-1 and TRBJ1-2): KAGVTQTPRYLIKTRGQQVTLSCSPISGHRSVSWYQQTPGQGLQFLFEYFSETQRNKGNFPGRFSGRQFSNSRSEMNVSTLELGDSALYLCASSLPGYGYTFGSGTRLTVV.

The chain combines TRBV5-4 with TRBJ2-5; 8 bases map to TRBD2. This CDR3 is 16 amino acids long. J was trimmed by 0 bases and V by 4 bases; bases with no gene match: 8. The germline V gene encodes CDR1 SGHNT and CDR2 YYREEE (reference sequence). The CDR3 reads CASSITGGTYQETQYF. The DNA for the CDR3 is TGTGCCAGCAGCATCACGGGGGGGACGTACCAAGAGACCCAGTACTTC. The whole variable domain, filled in from reference TRBV5-4 and TRBJ2-5, reads ETGVTQSPTHLIKTRGQQVTLRCSSQSGHNTVSWYQQALGQGPQFIFQYYREEENGRGNFPPRFSGLQFPNYSSELNVNALELDDSALYLCASSITGGTYQETQYFGPGTRLLVL.